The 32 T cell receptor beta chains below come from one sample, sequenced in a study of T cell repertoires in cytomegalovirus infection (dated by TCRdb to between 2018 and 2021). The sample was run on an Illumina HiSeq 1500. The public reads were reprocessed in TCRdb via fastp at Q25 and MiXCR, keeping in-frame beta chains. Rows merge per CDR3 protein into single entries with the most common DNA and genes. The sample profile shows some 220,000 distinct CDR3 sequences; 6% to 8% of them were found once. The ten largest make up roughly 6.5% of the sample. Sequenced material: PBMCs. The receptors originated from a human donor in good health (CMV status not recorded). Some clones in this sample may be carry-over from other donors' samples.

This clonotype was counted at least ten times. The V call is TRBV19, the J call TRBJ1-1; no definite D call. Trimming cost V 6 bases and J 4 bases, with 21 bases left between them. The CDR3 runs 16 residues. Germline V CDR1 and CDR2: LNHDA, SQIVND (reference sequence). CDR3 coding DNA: TGTGCCAGTAGCCATACCGCGCGAGGGCCAAGCACTGAAGCTTTCTTT. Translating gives CASSHTARGPSTEAFF.

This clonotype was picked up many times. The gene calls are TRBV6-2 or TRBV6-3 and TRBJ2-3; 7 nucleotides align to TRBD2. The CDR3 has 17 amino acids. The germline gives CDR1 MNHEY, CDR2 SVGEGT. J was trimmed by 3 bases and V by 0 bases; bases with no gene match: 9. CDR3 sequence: CASSYSPAGGRTDTQYF. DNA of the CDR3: TGTGCCAGCAGTTACTCCCCCGCGGGCGGGAGAACAGATACGCAGTATTTT.

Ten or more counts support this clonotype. The CDR3 DNA reads as TGCGCCAGCAGCGCGGACAGGGGGATTAATCAGCCCCAGCATTTT. Protein: CASSADRGINQPQHF. This chain links TRBV4-3 with TRBJ1-5; 10 bases align to TRBD1. The V gene's germline CDR1 is LGHNA and CDR2 YSLEER. Trimming cost V 5 bases and J 4 bases; bases outside gene matches: 5. This CDR3 is 15 amino acids long.

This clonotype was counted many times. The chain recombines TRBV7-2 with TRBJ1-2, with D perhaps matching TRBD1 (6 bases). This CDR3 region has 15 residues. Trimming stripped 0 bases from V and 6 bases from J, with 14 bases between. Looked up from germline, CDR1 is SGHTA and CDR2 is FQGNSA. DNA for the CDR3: TGTGCCAGCAGCTTAGCGCTGGTCAGGGGCGATGGCTACACCTTC. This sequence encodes CASSLALVRGDGYTF.

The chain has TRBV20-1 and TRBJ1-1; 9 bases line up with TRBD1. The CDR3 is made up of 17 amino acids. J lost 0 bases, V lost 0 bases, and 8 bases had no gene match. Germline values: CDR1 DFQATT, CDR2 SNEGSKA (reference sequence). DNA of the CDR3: TGCAGTGCTAGAGAATGGGGACAGGGTGGGATGAACACTGAAGCTTTCTTT. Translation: CSAREWGQGGMNTEAFF.

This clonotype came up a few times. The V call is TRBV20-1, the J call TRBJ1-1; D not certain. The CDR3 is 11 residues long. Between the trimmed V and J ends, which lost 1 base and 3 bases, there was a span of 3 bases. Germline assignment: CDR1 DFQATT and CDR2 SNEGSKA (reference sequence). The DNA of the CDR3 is TGCAGTGCTAGAGCGGACACTGAAGCTTTCTTT. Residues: CSARADTEAFF.

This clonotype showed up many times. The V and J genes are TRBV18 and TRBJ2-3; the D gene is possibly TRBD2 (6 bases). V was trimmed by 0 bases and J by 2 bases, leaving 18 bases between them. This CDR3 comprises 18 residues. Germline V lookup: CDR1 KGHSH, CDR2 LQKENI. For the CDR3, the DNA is TGTGCCAGCTCACCACCGGTTGTTGGAGGGGAATTCACAGATACGCAGTATTTT. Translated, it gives CASSPPVVGGEFTDTQYF.

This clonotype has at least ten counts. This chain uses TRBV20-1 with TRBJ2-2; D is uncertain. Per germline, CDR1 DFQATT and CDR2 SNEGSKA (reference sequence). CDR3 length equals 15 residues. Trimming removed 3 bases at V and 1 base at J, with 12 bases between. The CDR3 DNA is TGCAGTGCTAGCGCCGACCGGAGGAACACCGGGGAGCTGTTTTTT. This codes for CSASADRRNTGELFF.

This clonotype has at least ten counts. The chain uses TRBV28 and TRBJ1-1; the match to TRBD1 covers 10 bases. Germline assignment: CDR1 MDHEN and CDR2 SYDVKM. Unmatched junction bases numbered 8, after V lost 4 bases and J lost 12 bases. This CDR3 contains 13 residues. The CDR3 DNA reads TGTGCCAGCAGTTCCATGGACAGGGGGTTGACTTTCTTT. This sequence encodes CASSSMDRGLTFF. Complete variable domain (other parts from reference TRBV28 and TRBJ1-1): DVKVTQSSRYLVKRTGEKVFLECVQDMDHENMFWYRQDPGLGLRLIYFSYDVKMKEKGDIPEGYSVSREKKERFSLILESASTNQTSMYLCASSSMDRGLTFFGQGTRLTVV.

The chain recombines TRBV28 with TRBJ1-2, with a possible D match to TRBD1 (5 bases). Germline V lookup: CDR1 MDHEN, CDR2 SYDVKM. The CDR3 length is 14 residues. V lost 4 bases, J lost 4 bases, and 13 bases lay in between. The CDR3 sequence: CASSSQEILYGYTF. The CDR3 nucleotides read TGTGCCAGCAGTTCACAGGAGATCCTCTATGGCTACACCTTC.

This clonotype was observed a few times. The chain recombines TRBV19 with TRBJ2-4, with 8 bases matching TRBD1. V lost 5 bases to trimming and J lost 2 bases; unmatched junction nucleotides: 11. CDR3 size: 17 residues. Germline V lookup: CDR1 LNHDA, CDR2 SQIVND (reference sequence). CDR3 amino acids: CASSLLGQGLTKNIQYF. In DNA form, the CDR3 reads TGTGCCAGTAGTCTCCTTGGACAGGGTTTGACCAAAAACATTCAGTACTTC.

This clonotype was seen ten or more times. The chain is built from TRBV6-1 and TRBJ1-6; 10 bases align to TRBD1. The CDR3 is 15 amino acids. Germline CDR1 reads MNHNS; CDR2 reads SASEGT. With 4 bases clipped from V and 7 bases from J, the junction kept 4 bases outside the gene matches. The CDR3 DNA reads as TGTGCCAGCAGTGCCCCGGGACAGGGGAATTCACCCCTCCACTTT. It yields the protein CASSAPGQGNSPLHF.

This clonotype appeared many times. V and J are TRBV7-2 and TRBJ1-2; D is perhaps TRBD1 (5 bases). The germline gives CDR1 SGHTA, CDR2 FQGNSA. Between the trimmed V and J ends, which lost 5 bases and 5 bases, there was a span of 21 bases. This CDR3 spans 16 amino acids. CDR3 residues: CASSLAGAPASYGYTF. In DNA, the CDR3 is TGTGCCAGCAGCCTCGCCGGGGCACCCGCAAGTTATGGCTACACCTTC.

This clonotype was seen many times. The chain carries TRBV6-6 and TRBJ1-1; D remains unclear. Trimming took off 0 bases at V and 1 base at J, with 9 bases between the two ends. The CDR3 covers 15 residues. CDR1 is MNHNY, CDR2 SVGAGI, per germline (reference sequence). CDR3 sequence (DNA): TGTGCCAGCAGTTACTCGTCCGAGGGGAACACTGAAGCTTTCTTT. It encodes CASSYSSEGNTEAFF.

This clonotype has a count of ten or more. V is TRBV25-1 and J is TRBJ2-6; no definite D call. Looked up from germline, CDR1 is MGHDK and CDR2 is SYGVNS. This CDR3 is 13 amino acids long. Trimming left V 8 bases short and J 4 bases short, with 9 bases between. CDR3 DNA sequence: TGTGCCAGCGGGATCTTAGGGGCCAACGTCCTGACTTTC. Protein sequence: CASGILGANVLTF.

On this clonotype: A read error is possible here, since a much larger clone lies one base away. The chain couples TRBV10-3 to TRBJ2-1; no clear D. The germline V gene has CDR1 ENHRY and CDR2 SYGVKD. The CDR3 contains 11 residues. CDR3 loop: CTTVGNNEQFF. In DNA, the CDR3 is TGTACCACCGTAGGGAACAATGAGCAGTTCTTC.

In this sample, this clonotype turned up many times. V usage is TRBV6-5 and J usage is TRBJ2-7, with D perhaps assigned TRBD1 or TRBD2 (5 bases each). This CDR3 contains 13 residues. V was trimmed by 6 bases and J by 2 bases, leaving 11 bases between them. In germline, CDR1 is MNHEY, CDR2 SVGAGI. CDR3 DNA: TGTGCCAGCAGCCCGGGACGGCCCTACGAGCAGTACTTC. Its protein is CASSPGRPYEQYF.

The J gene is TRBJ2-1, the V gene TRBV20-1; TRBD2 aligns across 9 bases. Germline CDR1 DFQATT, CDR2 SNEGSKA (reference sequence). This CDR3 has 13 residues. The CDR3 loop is CSVRGAGAGGPFF. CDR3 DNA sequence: TGCAGCGTGCGAGGAGCGGGGGCGGGGGGGCCGTTCTTC.

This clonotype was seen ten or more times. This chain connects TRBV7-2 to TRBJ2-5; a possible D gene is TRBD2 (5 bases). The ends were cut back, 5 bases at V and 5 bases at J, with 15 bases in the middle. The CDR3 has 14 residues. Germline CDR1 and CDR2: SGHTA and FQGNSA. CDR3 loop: CASSPPRTGETQYF. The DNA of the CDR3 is TGTGCCAGCAGCCCACCTCGGACTGGGGAGACCCAGTACTTC.

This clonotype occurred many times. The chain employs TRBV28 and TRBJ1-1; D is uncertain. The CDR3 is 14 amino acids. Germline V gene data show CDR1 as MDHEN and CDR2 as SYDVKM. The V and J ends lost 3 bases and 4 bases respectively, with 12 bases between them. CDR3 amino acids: CASSFGGGFTEAFF. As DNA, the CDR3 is TGTGCCAGCAGTTTCGGAGGCGGGTTCACTGAAGCTTTCTTT.

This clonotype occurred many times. As DNA, the CDR3 is TGCGCCAGCAGTCAAGGAGACATAGCCTACAATGAGCAGTTCTTC. Translated: CASSQGDIAYNEQFF. The chain combines TRBV23-1 with TRBJ2-1; D not certain. TRBV23-1 is flagged as an ORF with uncertain function. The CDR3 extends over 15 amino acids. V lost 2 bases to trimming and J lost 2 bases, with 10 bases between them.

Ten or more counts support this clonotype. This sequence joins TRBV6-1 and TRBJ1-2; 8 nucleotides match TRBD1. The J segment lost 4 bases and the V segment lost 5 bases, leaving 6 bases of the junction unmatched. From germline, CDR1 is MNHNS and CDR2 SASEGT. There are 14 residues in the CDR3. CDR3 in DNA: TGTGCCAGCAGTCCCGACAGGGGAGGCTATGGCTACACCTTC. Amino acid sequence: CASSPDRGGYGYTF.

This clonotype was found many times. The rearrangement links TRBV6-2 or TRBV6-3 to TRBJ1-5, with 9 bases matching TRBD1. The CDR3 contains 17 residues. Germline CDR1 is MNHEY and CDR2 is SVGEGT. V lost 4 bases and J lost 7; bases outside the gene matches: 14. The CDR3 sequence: CASSSRRLGQGGQPQHF. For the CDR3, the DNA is TGTGCCAGCAGTTCCCGCCGCCTGGGACAGGGAGGACAGCCCCAGCATTTT.

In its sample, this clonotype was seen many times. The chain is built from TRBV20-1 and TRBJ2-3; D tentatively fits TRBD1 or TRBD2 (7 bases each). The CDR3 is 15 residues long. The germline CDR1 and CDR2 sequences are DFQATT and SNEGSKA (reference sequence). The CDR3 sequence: CRGTGVGGGTDTQYF. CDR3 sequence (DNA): TGCAGGGGCACAGGGGTGGGGGGGGGAACAGATACGCAGTATTTT.

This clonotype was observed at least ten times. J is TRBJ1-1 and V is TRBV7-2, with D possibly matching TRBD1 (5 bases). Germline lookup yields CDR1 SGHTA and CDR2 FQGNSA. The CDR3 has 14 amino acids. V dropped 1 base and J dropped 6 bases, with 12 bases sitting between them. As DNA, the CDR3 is TGTGCCAGCAGCTTAGAGTACAGGACCCCTGAAGCTTTCTTT. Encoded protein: CASSLEYRTPEAFF.

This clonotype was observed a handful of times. The CDR3 here is CSGGGDQETQYF. The CDR3 nucleotides are TGCAGCGGGGGGGGGGACCAAGAGACCCAGTACTTC. This chain connects TRBV29-1 to TRBJ2-5, with TRBD2 identical over 7 bases. The CDR3 is made up of 12 amino acids. V lost 7 bases to trimming and J lost 0 bases; unmatched junction nucleotides: 2. Germline V gives CDR1 SQVTM, CDR2 ANQGSEA.

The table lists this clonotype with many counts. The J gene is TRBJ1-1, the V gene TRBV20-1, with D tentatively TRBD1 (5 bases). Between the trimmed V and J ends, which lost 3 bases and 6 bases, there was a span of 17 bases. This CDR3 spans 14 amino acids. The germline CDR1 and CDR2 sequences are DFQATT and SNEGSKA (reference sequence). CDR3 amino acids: CSARWSAGGAEAFF. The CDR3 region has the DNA TGCAGTGCTAGGTGGTCCGCTGGGGGGGCTGAAGCTTTCTTT.

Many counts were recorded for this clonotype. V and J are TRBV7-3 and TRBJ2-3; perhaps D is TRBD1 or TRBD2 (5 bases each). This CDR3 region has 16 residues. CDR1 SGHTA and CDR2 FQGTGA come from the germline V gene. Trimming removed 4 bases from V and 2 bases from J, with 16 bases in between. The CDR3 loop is CASSSQPGPNTDTQYF. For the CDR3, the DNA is TGTGCCAGCAGCTCGCAACCGGGACCAAACACAGATACGCAGTATTTT.

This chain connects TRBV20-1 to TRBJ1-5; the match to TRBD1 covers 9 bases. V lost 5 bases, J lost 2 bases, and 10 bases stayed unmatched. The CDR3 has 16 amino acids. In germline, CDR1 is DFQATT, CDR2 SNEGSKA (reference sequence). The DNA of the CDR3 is TGCAGTGCTCGGGACAGGGCTAAACCAGGCAATCAGCCCCAGCATTTT. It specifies CSARDRAKPGNQPQHF.

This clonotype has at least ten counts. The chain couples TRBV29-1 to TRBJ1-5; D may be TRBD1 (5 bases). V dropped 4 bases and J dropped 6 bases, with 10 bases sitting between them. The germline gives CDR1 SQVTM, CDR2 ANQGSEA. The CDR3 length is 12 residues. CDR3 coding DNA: TGCAGCGTTGGCGGGGCCGGTCAGCCCCAGCATTTT. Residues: CSVGGAGQPQHF. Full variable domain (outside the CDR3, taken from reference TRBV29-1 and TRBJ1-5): SAVISQKPSRDICQRGTSLTIQCQVDSQVTMMFWYRQQPGQSLTLIATANQGSEATYESGFVIDKFPISRPNLTFSTLTVSNMSPEDSSIYLCSVGGAGQPQHFGDGTRLSIL.

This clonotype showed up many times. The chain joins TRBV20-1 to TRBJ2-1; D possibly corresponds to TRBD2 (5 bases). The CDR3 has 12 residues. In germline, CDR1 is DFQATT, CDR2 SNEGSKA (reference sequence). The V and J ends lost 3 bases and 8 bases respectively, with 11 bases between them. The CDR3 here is CSASDLAHEQFF. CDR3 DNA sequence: TGCAGTGCTAGCGATCTAGCACATGAGCAGTTCTTC.

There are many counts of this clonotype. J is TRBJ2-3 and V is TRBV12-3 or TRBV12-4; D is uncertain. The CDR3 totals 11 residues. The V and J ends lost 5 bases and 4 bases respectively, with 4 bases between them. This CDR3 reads CASSTSDTQYF. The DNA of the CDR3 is TGTGCCAGCAGTACGTCAGATACGCAGTATTTT.